The T cell receptor (beta chain) described here comes from a study of blood T cell repertoires in COVID-19. Background on the study: The cDNA or gDNA used as material had been derived from T cells, B-cell-depleted T cells, or PBMCs.

This clone appeared a single time. The assay was immunoSEQ multiplex PCR, and TCRdb's table has in-frame clones only and misses some. The data contain over 120,000 clones, roughly 90% of them singletons. Sequenced sample: peripheral blood. This receptor was obtained from a man in his 70s with acute or convalescent COVID-19.

This CDR3 is CASRGGASGANVLTF. The CDR3 DNA reads as TGTGCCAGCAGAGGGGGGGCTTCTGGGGCCAACGTCCTGACTTTC. The rearrangement links TRBV6-5 to TRBJ2-6; a possible D gene is TRBD2 (7 bases). The germline V gene has CDR1 MNHEY and CDR2 SVGAGI. V shed 6 bases and J shed 1 base, with 10 bases lying between them. The CDR3 covers 15 residues.